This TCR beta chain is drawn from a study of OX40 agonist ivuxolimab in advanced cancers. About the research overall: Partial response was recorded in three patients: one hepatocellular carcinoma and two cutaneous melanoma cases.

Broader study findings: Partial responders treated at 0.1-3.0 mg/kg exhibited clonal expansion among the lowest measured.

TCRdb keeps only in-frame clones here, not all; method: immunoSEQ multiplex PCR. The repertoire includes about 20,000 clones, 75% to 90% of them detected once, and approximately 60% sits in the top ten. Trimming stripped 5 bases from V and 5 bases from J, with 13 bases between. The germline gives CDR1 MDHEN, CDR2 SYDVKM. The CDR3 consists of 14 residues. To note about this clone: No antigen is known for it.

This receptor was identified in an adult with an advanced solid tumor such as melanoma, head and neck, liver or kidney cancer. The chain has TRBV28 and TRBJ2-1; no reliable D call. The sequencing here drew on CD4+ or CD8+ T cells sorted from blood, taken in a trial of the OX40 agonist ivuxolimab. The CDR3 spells CASSLPGLNNEQFF. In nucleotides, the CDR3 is TGTGCCAGCAGTCTCCCCGGGCTTAACAATGAGCAGTTCTTC.